The clone carrying this TCR beta chain was seen just once. The target antigen is unknown. Germline V lookup: CDR1 MGHDK, CDR2 SYGVNS. The CDR3 sequence is 16 residues long. V lost 6 bases and J lost 2; bases outside the gene matches: 8. This sample stems from a study of shared clonotypes between healthy human individuals. Study details: Samples came from a couple of female and a few male donors aged 18 to 49.

General study points: It was anticipated that sequencing depth would influence how many clonotypes donors shared.

The run depth of the assay was deep. PBMC DNA, left unsorted, was sequenced on ten immunoSEQ deep assay plates. Repertoires were generated with immunoSEQ multiplex PCR, while TCRdb's copy carries only in-frame clones and drops some. Found here are about half a million clones, around 74% of them singletons; the top ten hold 10% to 15%. The sequence was obtained from a woman aged 40 to 49 in good health. Some clones in this sample may be carry-over from other donors' samples. V and J are TRBV25-1 and TRBJ2-2, with TRBD1 matching over 8 bases. Sequencing used PBMCs. The CDR3 here is CASRKPGGRNTGELFF. The CDR3 DNA follows: TGTGCCAGCAGAAAGCCAGGGGGCCGAAACACCGGGGAGCTGTTTTTT.